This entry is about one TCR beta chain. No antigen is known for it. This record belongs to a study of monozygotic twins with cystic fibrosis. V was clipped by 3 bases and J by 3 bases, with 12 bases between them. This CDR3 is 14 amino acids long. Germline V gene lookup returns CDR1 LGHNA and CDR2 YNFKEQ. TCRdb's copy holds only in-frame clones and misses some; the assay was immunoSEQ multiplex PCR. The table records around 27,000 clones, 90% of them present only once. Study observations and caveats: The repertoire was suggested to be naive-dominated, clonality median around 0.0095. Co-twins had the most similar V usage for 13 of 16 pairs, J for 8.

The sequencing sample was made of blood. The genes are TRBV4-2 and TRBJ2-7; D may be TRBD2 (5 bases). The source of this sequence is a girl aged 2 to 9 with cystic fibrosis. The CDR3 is CASSHEVRGYEQYF. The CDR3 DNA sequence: TGTGCCAGCAGCCATGAAGTACGGGGCTACGAGCAGTACTTC.